Listed below are T cell receptor beta chains from one sample, sequenced in a study of T cells after yellow fever vaccination. TCRdb recomputed calls from the 5' RACE reads with MiXCR, one row per CDR3 protein. The sample lists 110,000 to 150,000 distinct CDR3 sequences; approximately 6.6% were seen once. Here the sequenced sample was CD4+ T cells sorted from PBMCs, taken 10 days after the yellow fever booster vaccination. The receptors come from a man aged 30 to 39 who received the YFV17D yellow fever vaccine. Each CDR3 is given with its conserved first and last residue. Fields, in order: V gene, J gene, CDR3 protein.

>TRBV6-2/TRBV6-3|TRBJ2-5
CASSPIGTQYF
>TRBV19|TRBJ2-3
CASSDDSDTQYF
>TRBV19|TRBJ1-1
CASNSAGMDTEAFF
>TRBV10-3|TRBJ2-7
CAISENSGTGKYF
>TRBV6-5|TRBJ1-2
CASSYTGSTAMGYTF
>TRBV7-9|TRBJ1-6
CASSTPGNSPLHF
>TRBV15|TRBJ2-2
CATSRLRGVVSTGELFF
>TRBV19|TRBJ2-2
CASRTGGGTGELFF
>TRBV20-1|TRBJ2-3
CSASRTLGTDTQYF
>TRBV3-1|TRBJ2-7
CASSQEGISSYEQYF
>TRBV7-2|TRBJ2-1
CASSLEGSYNEQFF
>TRBV28|TRBJ2-2
CASSKKLPRGGELFF
>TRBV29-1|TRBJ2-2
CSVEGERGRTGELFF
>TRBV20-1|TRBJ2-1
CSFTESSYNEQFF
>TRBV7-2|TRBJ2-1
CASSLVRGSSYNEQFF
>TRBV9|TRBJ2-1
CASSVGVDTVNEQFF
>TRBV14|TRBJ2-1
CASSQDPPAYNEQFF
>TRBV27|TRBJ2-7
CASSYVRAGEQYF
>TRBV12-3/TRBV12-4|TRBJ2-7
CASSAGTQYYEQYF
>TRBV30|TRBJ2-3
CAWSPGQGIRYTQYF
>TRBV5-1|TRBJ2-1
CASSSSGLSYNEQFF
>TRBV29-1|TRBJ2-3
CSVAGRPSGTQYF
>TRBV12-3/TRBV12-4|TRBJ2-2
CASSRGQGVTGELFF
>TRBV20-1|TRBJ1-3
CSARALREANTIYF
>TRBV12-3/TRBV12-4|TRBJ2-7
CASSLTGGKYEQYF
>TRBV7-2|TRBJ2-1
CASGLNEQFF
>TRBV7-2|TRBJ1-4
CASSPHGSSEKLFF
>TRBV4-2|TRBJ2-3
CASSQGAGQGADTQYF
>TRBV20-1|TRBJ2-1
CSATIAGLYNEQFF
>TRBV5-1|TRBJ2-3
CASSFTAGTTDTQYF
>TRBV30|TRBJ2-5
CAWRLAGGPETQYF
>TRBV6-2/TRBV6-3|TRBJ1-5
CASRKPSNQPQHF
>TRBV5-4|TRBJ2-3
CASSQGNTDTQYF
>TRBV6-5|TRBJ1-5
CASSYRAGVSNQPQHF
>TRBV20-1|TRBJ2-1
CSASNSVRTVQNEQFF
>TRBV5-6|TRBJ2-7
CASTSRDWGFSGQYF
>TRBV29-1|TRBJ2-1
CSVEQPFGGSSYNEQFF